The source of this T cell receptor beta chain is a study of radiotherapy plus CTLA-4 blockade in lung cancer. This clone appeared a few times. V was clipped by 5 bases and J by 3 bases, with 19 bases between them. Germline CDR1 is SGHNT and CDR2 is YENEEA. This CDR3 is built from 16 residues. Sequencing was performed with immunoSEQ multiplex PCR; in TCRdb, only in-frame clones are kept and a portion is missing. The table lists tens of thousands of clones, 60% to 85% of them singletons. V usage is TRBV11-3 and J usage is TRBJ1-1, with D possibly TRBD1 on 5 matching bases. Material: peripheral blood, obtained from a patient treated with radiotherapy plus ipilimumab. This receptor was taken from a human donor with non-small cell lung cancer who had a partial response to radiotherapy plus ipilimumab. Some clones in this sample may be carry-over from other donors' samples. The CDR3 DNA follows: TGTGCCAGCAGCCCGAATAGGGCAGGGAGGGACACTGAAGCTTTCTTT. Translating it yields CASSPNRAGRDTEAFF.